These 18 T cell receptor beta chains were all obtained from the same sample, sequenced in a study of T cell repertoires in cytomegalovirus infection. TCRdb reanalysed the reads using MiXCR and keeps one entry per CDR3 protein. The repertoire has about 400,000 distinct CDR3 sequences, 15% to 20% of them found once; the top ten carry 7.5% to 9%. What was sequenced was PBMCs. These receptors were obtained from a human donor in good health (CMV status not recorded). Some clones in this sample may be carry-over from other donors' samples.

This clonotype was picked up many times. The chain recombines TRBV5-6 with TRBJ2-5, with 9 bases fitting TRBD1. This CDR3 spans 16 amino acids. V gave up 5 bases and J gave up 2 bases; unmatched junction bases: 10. The germline V gene has CDR1 SGHDT and CDR2 YYEEEE. The chain's CDR3 is CASSYGTGKRQETQYF. CDR3 coding DNA: TGTGCCAGCAGTTACGGGACAGGGAAAAGACAAGAGACCCAGTACTTC. The full variable domain, in which reference TRBV5-6 and TRBJ2-5 provide the parts outside the CDR3, is DAGVTQSPTHLIKTRGQQVTLRCSPKSGHDTVSWYQQALGQGPQFIFQYYEEEERQRGNFPDRFSGHQFPNYSSELNVNALLLGDSALYLCASSYGTGKRQETQYFGPGTRLLVL.

This clonotype was seen at least ten times. V and J are TRBV7-2 and TRBJ1-6; 9 nucleotides line up with TRBD1. Trimming took 5 bases from V and 9 from J; bases not matched to a gene: 8. Per germline, CDR1 SGHTA and CDR2 FQGNSA. The CDR3 is made up of 15 amino acids. The CDR3 DNA sequence: TGTGCCAGCAGCCCTCGACAGGGGGGCGGTTCACCCCTCCACTTT. This codes for CASSPRQGGGSPLHF.

This chain links TRBV15 with TRBJ2-5, with 12 positions matching TRBD2. Germline V gene data show CDR1 as LNHNV and CDR2 as YYDKDF (reference sequence). Unmatched junction bases numbered 2, after V lost 3 bases and J lost 3 bases. CDR3 size: 15 residues. The CDR3 bases are TGTGCCACCAGCAGTCGGACTAGCGGGAAAGAGACCCAGTACTTC. Translated, it gives CATSSRTSGKETQYF.

The rearrangement uses TRBV30 and TRBJ1-4, with 9 bases lining up with TRBD1. This CDR3 spans 15 amino acids. The V segment lost 5 bases and the J segment 8 bases; nucleotides outside the gene matches: 12. Looked up from germline, CDR1 is GTSNPN and CDR2 is SVGIG (reference sequence). In nucleotides, the CDR3 is TGTGCCTGGGGGAACCAACAGGGGGCTGGAGAAAAACTGTTTTTT. This translates into CAWGNQQGAGEKLFF.

This sequence joins TRBV29-1 and TRBJ2-3; the D is unclear. CDR1 is SQVTM and CDR2 is ANQGSEA in the germline V gene. Trimming took 5 bases from V and 3 from J, leaving 6 bases between them. The CDR3 runs to 11 residues. CDR3 residues: CSVLATDTQYF. The CDR3, as DNA: TGCAGCGTTCTTGCGACAGATACGCAGTATTTT.

Ten or more counts support this clonotype. This chain connects TRBV28 to TRBJ2-3; a weak D match, TRBD1 (5 bases). This CDR3 comprises 14 residues. CDR1 and CDR2 (germline): MDHEN, SYDVKM. V was shortened by 7 bases and J by 0 bases, with 11 bases between the two germline ends. The CDR3 region is CASKETDSTDTQYF. The CDR3 DNA reads TGTGCCAGCAAGGAGACAGATAGCACAGATACGCAGTATTTT.

This clonotype was seen ten or more times. The rearrangement uses TRBV10-3 and TRBJ1-1; a weak D match, TRBD1 (5 bases). This CDR3 comprises 13 residues. With 3 bases removed from V and 5 bases from J, the gap between germline ends came to 10 bases. Germline CDR1 reads ENHRY; CDR2 reads SYGVKD. The CDR3 reads CAISESGGTEAFF. The DNA of the CDR3 is TGTGCCATCAGTGAATCCGGGGGGACTGAAGCTTTCTTT.

At least ten counts were recorded for this clonotype. The chain uses TRBV7-2 and TRBJ1-3; maybe TRBD1 (6 bases). There are 15 residues in the CDR3. Per the germline V gene, CDR1 is SGHTA and CDR2 is FQGNSA. The V end was cut by 1 base, the J end by 2 bases, with 9 bases between. DNA for the CDR3: TGTGCCAGCAGCTTAGTACAGGGAGCTGGAAACACCATATATTTT. Its protein product is CASSLVQGAGNTIYF.

This clonotype turned up a few times. The chain recombines TRBV5-1 with TRBJ1-4; D call uncertain. Per germline, CDR1 SGHRS and CDR2 YFSETQ. The CDR3 consists of 14 residues. Trimming took 3 bases from V and 5 from J, leaving 11 bases between them. The CDR3 sequence is CASSSDPGNEKLFF. The CDR3 DNA is TGCGCCAGCAGCTCGGACCCCGGCAATGAAAAACTGTTTTTT.

The chain's CDR3 is CANERLISGANVLTF. As DNA, the CDR3 is TGTGCCAACGAGAGACTGATCTCTGGGGCCAACGTCCTGACTTTC. V gene TRBV6-4 combines with J gene TRBJ2-6; D not resolved. In germline, CDR1 is MRHNA, CDR2 SNTAGT. This CDR3 region has 15 residues. V was cut by 10 bases and J by 0 bases, with 13 bases left in between.

A single count supports this clonotype. The chain is built from TRBV19 and TRBJ2-3, with TRBD2 matching over 10 bases. Per germline, CDR1 LNHDA and CDR2 SQIVND (reference sequence). Unmatched junction bases numbered 0, after V lost 3 bases and J lost 0 bases. The CDR3 totals 15 residues. This CDR3 reads CASSISGRSTDTQYF. CDR3 nucleotide sequence: TGTGCCAGTAGTATTAGCGGGAGGAGCACAGATACGCAGTATTTT.

This clonotype has more than one count but fewer than ten. The chain links TRBV5-1 to TRBJ2-1; 13 bases are shared with TRBD2. The ends lost 4 bases at V and 3 bases at J; junction bases unmatched: 10. The germline V gene encodes CDR1 SGHRS and CDR2 YFSETQ. This CDR3 is 18 amino acids long. CDR3 coding DNA: TGCGCCAGCAGCGGCCGACTAGCGGGGGGAACCGACTACAATGAGCAGTTCTTC. This codes for CASSGRLAGGTDYNEQFF.

The chain carries TRBV12-5 and TRBJ2-3; 10 bases line up with TRBD1. This CDR3 has 19 amino acids. V shed 0 bases, J shed 3 bases, and the junction held 12 bases outside the gene matches. Germline V gives CDR1 LGHNT, CDR2 FRNRAP. The CDR3 here is CASGLVLWDRGFRTDTQYF. The CDR3 region has the DNA TGTGCTAGTGGTTTGGTACTCTGGGACAGGGGTTTCAGGACAGATACGCAGTATTTT.

In this sample, this clonotype turned up a few times. The chain links TRBV20-1 to TRBJ1-5, with D perhaps TRBD1 (6 bases). Germline V CDR1 and CDR2: DFQATT, SNEGSKA (reference sequence). Trimming pared 2 bases from V and 1 base from J, leaving 12 bases between. This CDR3 is 15 amino acids long. The CDR3 reads CSARTGMVSNQPQHF. The CDR3 coding sequence is TGCAGTGCTAGAACAGGGATGGTAAGCAATCAGCCCCAGCATTTT.

This clonotype turned up a few times. V and J are TRBV11-2 and TRBJ1-3, with no clear D. The V end was cut by 6 bases, the J end by 5 bases, with 8 bases between. The CDR3 has 12 residues. Germline CDR1 and CDR2: SGHAT and FQNNGV. The CDR3 DNA reads TGTGCCAGCAGTTCGATTAGAAACACCATATATTTT. It codes for CASSSIRNTIYF.

The chain recombines TRBV12-3 or TRBV12-4 with TRBJ1-1; D gene unclear. The V gene lost 4 bases and the J gene lost 1 base, with 10 bases spanning the gap. CDR3 length: 14 residues. The DNA for the CDR3 is TGTGCCAGCAGTTCAGGCCCGGGGAACACTGAAGCTTTCTTT. This translates into CASSSGPGNTEAFF.

The chain uses TRBV12-3 or TRBV12-4 and TRBJ2-1; perhaps TRBD2 as D (5 bases). Deletions cut 5 bases from V and 3 bases from J, with 14 bases between. There are 15 residues in the CDR3. CDR3 DNA sequence: TGTGCCAGCAGTGCGGAGGTCCCGATCTACAATGAGCAGTTCTTC. This sequence encodes CASSAEVPIYNEQFF.

This clonotype has a count of ten or more. The chain carries TRBV7-9 and TRBJ1-1; 8 positions match TRBD1. CDR1 and CDR2 (germline): SEHNR, FQNEAQ (reference sequence). The ends lost 5 bases at V and 5 bases at J; junction bases unmatched: 7. This CDR3 has 14 residues. The CDR3 nucleotides are TGTGCCAGCAGCCGACAGGGGCGAACGACTGAAGCTTTCTTT. It yields the protein CASSRQGRTTEAFF.